This T cell receptor beta chain derives from a study of blood T cell repertoires in COVID-19 (dated by TCRdb to 2020 to 2022). Broadly, across the study: The collaborator samples originated in the United States, Italy and Spain and spanned the acute and convalescent phases of COVID-19. The prospective study material was composed of cDNA or gDNA derived from T cells, B-cell-depleted T cells, or PBMCs. Deeply sampled blood TCRbeta repertoires from subjects exposed to, actively infected with, or recovered from COVID-19 were included in the dataset. A freely available public database, intended as a resource for researchers studying the immune response to SARS-CoV-2, is where the repertoires were released. Samples were obtained from the ongoing ImmuneRACE study (first 160 participants) and from approximately 1,200 subjects provided by 6 global collaborators. Nearly every sample came with metadata listing a de-identified subject ID, COVID-19 status, age in years and sex. Where available, HLA class I and class II types were obtained from metadata supplied by the sample provider rather than from assay-based typing. The paper as a whole reports these results and caveats: The quantity of clinical and demographic metadata differed by source and by participant and was supplied without curation.

Collaborating institutions collected whole blood in K2EDTA tubes following their own protocols. For TCRbeta analysis, collaborators shipped samples in one of three forms: frozen whole blood, isolated PBMCs, or DNA extracted from either of those sample types. The immunoSEQ Assay, a bias-controlled multiplex PCR, was used to amplify TCRbeta CDR3 regions from genomic DNA. The study's processing was this. The number of nucleated cells in each sample was estimated by amplification of reference gene primers within the assay. Sequence reads were collapsed and filtered to measure the absolute abundance of every unique TCRbeta CDR3 rearrangement. For each sample, productive Simpson clonality was calculated as the square root of Simpson's diversity index across productive rearrangements. What TCRdb holds here is the immuneACCESS table cut down to in-frame rearrangements. Part of the clones is not present; checked against another copy, under half of the missing clones reflect an unresolved V gene, and the others are unexplained. The V and J calls and clone size come from that table; D and trimming were worked out from the DNA. The sample table lists 130,000 or so clones, roughly four fifths of them with a count of one. Of the sample, 7.9% is held by the ten largest clones.

Points on this clone: This clone's antigen is unknown. Nothing much larger sits one base from this clone, and base qualities are not available.

The V end gives up 8 bases and the J end 1 base, leaving 5 bases in the junction not matched to a gene. Taken from the germline V gene (reference sequence), the CDR1 and CDR2 loops are MNHEY and SMNVEV. From the cysteine through the phenylalanine, the CDR3 covers 15 amino acids. The kept DNA is CDR3 alone, 45 bases in frame from the first base. This receptor was taken from a human donor in a cohort sampled during active COVID-19. The source material was peripheral blood. This receptor chain uses TRBV27 and TRBJ2-2; 9 middle bases align to TRBD1. Read as DNA, the sequence is TGTGCCAGCGGCCCGACAGGGGGGAACACCGGGGAGCTGTTTTTT. This codes for CASGPTGGNTGELFF.